This passage covers 13 T cell receptor beta chains from one sample sequenced in a study of OX40 agonist ivuxolimab in advanced cancers. The protocol was immunoSEQ multiplex PCR, while the TCRdb copy is restricted to in-frame clones and leaves out a portion. The repertoire has tens of thousands of clones, about 84% of them found once; the top ten carry 4.6%. Here the sequenced sample was CD4+ or CD8+ T cells sorted from blood, taken in a trial of the OX40 agonist ivuxolimab. The receptors originated from an adult with an advanced solid tumor such as melanoma, head and neck, liver or kidney cancer.

V usage is TRBV18 and J usage is TRBJ2-1; 9 positions match TRBD2. The CDR3 length is 15 residues. The J segment lost 5 bases and the V segment lost 1 base, leaving 3 bases of the junction unmatched. Germline-derived CDR1 and CDR2 are KGHSH and LQKENI. This CDR3 is CASSPLAGADNEQFF. The CDR3 nucleotides read TGTGCCAGCTCACCACTAGCGGGAGCGGACAATGAGCAGTTCTTC.

The chain recombines TRBV7-2 with TRBJ2-1; 8 nucleotides agree with TRBD1. CDR3 length: 15 residues. Looked up from germline, CDR1 is SGHTA and CDR2 is FQGNSA. Trimming removed 4 bases from V and 8 bases from J; junction bases left unmatched: 10. CDR3 residues: CASSSGQGRVYEQFF. CDR3 DNA: TGTGCCAGCAGCTCCGGACAGGGACGGGTATATGAGCAGTTCTTC.

On this clone: This may be a read error: a much more frequent sequence differs by one nucleotide. This chain connects TRBV6-4 to TRBJ2-3; TRBD2 agrees at 10 bases. Looked up from germline, CDR1 is MRHNA and CDR2 is SNTAGT. The CDR3 is 15 residues long. As DNA, the CDR3 is TGTACCAGCAGTCAACTAGCGGGGAGCACAGATACGCAGTATTTT. It encodes CTSSQLAGSTDTQYF.

This clone has just one count. CDR3 coding DNA: TGTGCCAGCAGTCCTCGGGACAGGGAGAACTATGGCTACACCTTC. Protein product: CASSPRDRENYGYTF. The chain joins TRBV25-1 to TRBJ1-2, with TRBD1 matching 9 bases. Germline values: CDR1 MGHDK, CDR2 SYGVNS. CDR3 length: 15 amino acids. V was pared by 5 bases and J by 2 bases, with 6 bases of the junction left unmatched.

The rearrangement joins TRBV23-1 to TRBJ2-1; 11 bases are shared with TRBD2. TRBV23-1 qualifies as an ORF whose function is uncertain. V was clipped by 8 bases and J by 5 bases; unmatched bases: 8. The CDR3 contains 15 residues. CDR3 DNA sequence: TGCGCCAGCGGATTATTTAGCGGGGGGGACAATGAGCAGTTCTTC. It yields the protein CASGLFSGGDNEQFF.

J is TRBJ2-7 and V is TRBV4-1, with TRBD2 as a possible D gene (5 bases). V lost 0 bases and J lost 1, with 13 bases in between. Germline CDR1 is MGHRA and CDR2 is YSYEKL. The CDR3 length is 16 residues. The CDR3 is CASSQDRWTESYEQYF. The CDR3 nucleotides are TGCGCCAGCAGCCAAGATCGATGGACTGAATCCTACGAGCAGTACTTC.

The V and J genes are TRBV5-4 and TRBJ1-2; no clear D. This CDR3 has 14 amino acids. Per the germline V gene, CDR1 is SGHNT and CDR2 is YYREEE (reference sequence). V lost 1 base and J 5 bases, leaving 12 bases between the germline ends. Here the CDR3 reads CASSLQQRRYGYTF. In DNA, the CDR3 is TGTGCCAGCAGCTTGCAACAGAGAAGGTATGGCTACACCTTC.

This clone was counted a few times. V usage is TRBV4-2 and J usage is TRBJ1-2; D is possibly TRBD1 (6 bases). The CDR3 is 16 amino acids. Trimming pared 1 base from V and 8 bases from J, leaving 20 bases between. Germline V CDR1 and CDR2: LGHNA, YNFKEQ. The CDR3 protein is CASSQGIDGQGRGYTF. CDR3 nucleotide sequence: TGTGCCAGCAGCCAAGGGATAGACGGCCAGGGGAGGGGCTACACCTTC.

V and J are TRBV10-2 and TRBJ2-7, with D uncertain. The CDR3 runs 13 residues. CDR1 and CDR2 (germline): WSHSY, SAAADI. Trimming took 3 bases from V and 3 from J, leaving 9 bases between them. This CDR3 reads CASSDGRNYEQYF. The CDR3 coding sequence is TGCGCCAGCAGTGACGGACGGAACTACGAGCAGTACTTC.

The chain is built from TRBV25-1 and TRBJ2-5, with TRBD2 matching over 10 bases. Trimming cost V 4 bases and J 3 bases; bases outside gene matches: 8. From germline, CDR1 is MGHDK and CDR2 SYGVNS. The CDR3 has 16 residues. CDR3 loop: CASSASSGTSEETQYF. CDR3 bases: TGTGCCAGCAGTGCGTCCTCCGGGACTAGCGAAGAGACCCAGTACTTC.

The V call is TRBV11-3, the J call TRBJ1-1; D is unclear. Trimming cost V 1 base and J 7 bases, with 13 bases left between them. Germline loops: CDR1 SGHNT, CDR2 YENEEA. The CDR3 runs to 14 residues. The CDR3 region is CASSLVAGTVEAFF. The CDR3 DNA sequence: TGTGCCAGCAGCTTAGTTGCGGGAACGGTTGAAGCTTTCTTT.

The chain is built from TRBV5-1 and TRBJ1-1; a possible D gene is TRBD1 (6 bases). Trimming stripped 0 bases from V and 0 bases from J, with 18 bases between. There are 18 residues in the CDR3. From germline, CDR1 is SGHRS and CDR2 YFSETQ. In nucleotides, the CDR3 is TGCGCCAGCAGCTTGGATGGACAGCTCTTATCCATGAACACTGAAGCTTTCTTT. Its protein product is CASSLDGQLLSMNTEAFF.

J is TRBJ2-3 and V is TRBV7-3; D possibly corresponds to TRBD2 (6 bases). Germline assignment: CDR1 SGHTA and CDR2 FQGTGA. The CDR3 runs 13 residues. V lost 3 bases to trimming and J lost 6 bases, with 10 bases between them. For the CDR3, the DNA is TGTGCCAGCAGCTTCTCGGGAGTTGATACGCAGTATTTT. It codes for CASSFSGVDTQYF.